Listed here is a single T cell receptor (beta chain). Trimming removed 3 bases at V and 10 bases at J, with 18 bases between. There are 13 residues in the CDR3. Germline-derived CDR1 and CDR2 are GTSNPN and SVGIG (reference sequence). Using immunoSEQ multiplex PCR, the repertoire was profiled, and TCRdb retains in-frame clones only, with some absent. This table holds millions of clones, roughly 92% found once. This entry belongs to a study of shared clonotypes between healthy human individuals. This TCR derives from a man younger than 30 in good health. The chain carries TRBV30 and TRBJ1-2; TRBD1 might be the D (5 bases). Specimen: naive CD4+ T cells sorted from blood. Subset indicated: CD45RA+ positively selected. As DNA, the CDR3 is TGTGCCTGGAGCAAGCTAGAGGCAGGGTACTACACCTTC. Protein sequence: CAWSKLEAGYYTF.